This T cell receptor (beta chain) was sequenced during a study of OX40 agonist ivuxolimab in advanced cancers. Study overall: Cohort: approximately 79% men, mean age approximately 60, aged roughly 23 to 90. Study results and caveats: Several nonresponders also turned out to have low normalized T-cell clonal expansion. Dosing at 0.1 to 3.0 mg/kg was accompanied by clonal expansion of CD4+ and CD8+ blood T cells by week 6.

Germline assignment: CDR1 MNHEY and CDR2 SVGAGI. This CDR3 is built from 15 residues. V was trimmed by 6 bases and J by 1 base, leaving 15 bases between them. Profiled with immunoSEQ multiplex PCR; TCRdb holds only in-frame clones, not every one. The profile shows approximately 90,000 clones, more than 80% of them singletons. About this clone itself: As yet, its antigen is unknown.

The receptor comes from an adult with an advanced solid tumor such as melanoma, head and neck, liver or kidney cancer. The J gene is TRBJ1-1, the V gene TRBV6-5; perhaps TRBD1 as D (6 bases). The material sequenced was CD4+ or CD8+ T cells sorted from blood, taken in a trial of the OX40 agonist ivuxolimab. CDR3 bases: TGTGCCAGCAGCCTACTCGACAGGAGGAACACTGAAGCTTTCTTT. It codes for CASSLLDRRNTEAFF.